This T cell receptor beta chain derives from a study of T cells in Graves' hyperthyroidism and ophthalmopathy (dated by TCRdb to the late 2010s). For context, the study as a whole: To identify TCR V-J signatures that set the groups apart, the researchers used a discovery cohort of 100 or so patients, made up of under 50 with Graves' ophthalmopathy and 57 with stable Graves' hyperthyroidism. Prospective prediction of ophthalmopathy was tested in an independent validation cohort consisting of some 20 hyperthyroidism patients and approximately 16 patients who later progressed to ophthalmopathy. The 100 or so discovery patients were divided at random into training and test sets in a 7:3 ratio. The study also compared thyroid tissue and blood T-cell repertoires from more than five Graves' hyperthyroidism patients. After sampling, hyperthyroidism patients received methimazole starting at 30 mg daily, and ophthalmopathy patients received high-dose intravenous methylprednisolone. TCR Vbeta CDR3 sequencing of fewer than 150 peripheral blood samples (approximately 44 ophthalmopathy, under 80 hyperthyroidism and 17 progressor patients) is reported in the paper.

Amplification of TCR beta CDR3 regions was carried out from RNA transcripts. A first-round RT-PCR of the TCR CDR3 used the HTBI primer set with the Qiagen OneStep RT-PCR kit. Libraries were constructed in a second round of multiplex PCR, after which size selection and purification were performed. Sequencing of the libraries was done on an Illumina HiSeq2000 using paired-end 100 bp reads. Processing in the source paper ran as follows. SOAPnuke was used to process the raw data, with reads discarded if the reads contained adapters or uncalled bases, had a mean Phred below 15, or lacked an exact constant-primer or identifier match. COPE v1.2.5 was used to merge high-quality paired reads, and clonotypes were defined as unique nucleotide sequences. Clonotypes were aligned to IMGT TRBV, TRBD and TRBJ reference segments using MiTCR v1.1. Analysis was restricted to V-J combinations with a frequency above 0.0001, which covered 99.2% of repertoires. The TCS score was defined as F50 (clonal expansion) divided by E x V (chaos), with BLOSUM62-based TCRdist calculated between CDR3 peptides within each V-J. Welch's t-statistics and random forest reduced roughly 530 V-J features to about 13, which were used in a naive Bayes classifier (R e1071). The Morisita-Horn index was used to measure how similar the thyroid and blood repertoires were. Starting from the raw public reads, TCRdb applied fastp trimming at Q25, assembled clones with MiXCR and retained in-frame beta chains. Every distinct CDR3 protein forms one entry, paired with its most common genes and DNA. TCRdb's processing, not the authors', yielded these V and J calls. For this sample there are hundreds of thousands of distinct CDR3 sequences; about 45% appear just once. The ten largest clones take up approximately 6.8% of the sample.

The study excluded patients with uncontrolled infections, other autoimmune diseases, pregnancy or lactation. Diagnoses were based on clinical symptoms, serum thyroxine and TRAb, thyroid ultrasound and orbital computed tomography. Total RNA was extracted with Trizol reagent, and quality was checked on an Agilent 2100 Bioanalyzer. The germline V gene supplies CDR1 ENHRY and CDR2 SYGVKD. Including cysteine and phenylalanine, the CDR3 has 15 amino acids. Of the read, only the CDR3 DNA is kept; its 45 bases are in frame from base 1. V lost 2 bases and J lost 3 bases; the stretch between them is 13 bases long. Concerning this clonotype: No cognate antigen has been identified for it. Nothing much larger sits one base from this clone, and base qualities are not available.

Overall study results and their limits: A 13 V-J signature model separated ophthalmopathy from stable hyperthyroidism, with about 88% sensitivity and approximately 81% specificity in cross-validation and 80%/75% in testing. Sample size was not statistically predetermined, and investigators were not blinded to group allocation. Most expanded thyroid clonotypes (frequency above 0.001) were also found in blood, which suggests that blood repertoires may mirror thyroid immune responses. In validation, progression to ophthalmopathy was predicted by the model with approximately 67% sensitivity and 72.22% specificity, a median of approximately 7.1 months before onset.

The TCR comes from an adult man with Graves' disease, either hyperthyroidism or ophthalmopathy (not recorded which). Sequences were obtained from peripheral blood or thyroid tissue (not recorded which). This receptor chain uses TRBV10-3 and TRBJ1-1, with the D gene not confidently named. The DNA sequence is TGTGCCATCAGTGAGGTCCCGGTTCAGGACACTGAAGCTTTCTTT. Its translation is CAISEVPVQDTEAFF.